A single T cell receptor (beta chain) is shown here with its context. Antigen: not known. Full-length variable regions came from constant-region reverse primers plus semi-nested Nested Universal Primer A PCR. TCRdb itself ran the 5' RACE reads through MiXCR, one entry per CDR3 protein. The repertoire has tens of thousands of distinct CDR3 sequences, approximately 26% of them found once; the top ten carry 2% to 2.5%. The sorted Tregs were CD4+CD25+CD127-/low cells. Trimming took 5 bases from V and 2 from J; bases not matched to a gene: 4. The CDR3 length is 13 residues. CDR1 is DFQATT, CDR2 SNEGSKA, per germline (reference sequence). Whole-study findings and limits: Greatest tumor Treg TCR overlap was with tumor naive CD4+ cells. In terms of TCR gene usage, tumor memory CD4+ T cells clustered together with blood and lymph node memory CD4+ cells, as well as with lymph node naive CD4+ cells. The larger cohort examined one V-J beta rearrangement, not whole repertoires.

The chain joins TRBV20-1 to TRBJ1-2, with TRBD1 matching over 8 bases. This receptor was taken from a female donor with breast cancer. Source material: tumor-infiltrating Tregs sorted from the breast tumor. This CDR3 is CSASQGANYGYTF. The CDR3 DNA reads TGCAGTGCTTCCCAGGGGGCAAACTATGGCTACACCTTC.